Listed below are T cell receptor beta chains from one sample, sequenced in a study of tumor-infiltrating lymphocytes in primary liver carcinoma. TCRdb independently ran MiXCR on the multiplex PCR reads; one entry per CDR3 protein. The repertoire consists of about 180,000 distinct CDR3 sequences, with around 60% occurring once and the leading ten covering approximately 70%. The specimen sequenced was peripheral blood. The receptors here all came from a man in his forties with primary liver carcinoma and hepatitis B virus infection. Both conserved end residues are part of each CDR3. The D gene is left open where the match is weak. Where a row states a size, it is once, few, many or the class of an expanded clone; other rows omit it.

j_call: TRBJ2-1; v_call: TRBV5-6; d_call: .; clone_size: .; cdr3_aa: CASSLGSLEFF; cdr3_nt: TGTGCCAGCAGCTTAGGCAGTCTGGAGTTCTTC
j_call: TRBJ1-1; v_call: TRBV4-2; d_call: .; clone_size: .; cdr3_aa: CASSQGPGTEAFF; cdr3_nt: TGTGCCAGCAGCCAAGGACCGGGGACTGAAGCTTTCTTT
j_call: TRBJ2-5; v_call: TRBV28; d_call: TRBD2; clone_size: .; cdr3_aa: CASSRGLAGDIETQYF; cdr3_nt: TGTGCCAGCAGCCGAGGACTAGCGGGAGATATAGAGACCCAGTACTTC
j_call: TRBJ2-2; v_call: TRBV11-2; d_call: .; clone_size: .; cdr3_aa: CASSRRGNTGDLLF; cdr3_nt: TGTGCCAGCAGCCGTCGGGGGAACACCGGGGATCTGCTTTTT
j_call: TRBJ2-7; v_call: TRBV11-2; d_call: TRBD2; clone_size: .; cdr3_aa: CSSIDGLVFYEQYF; cdr3_nt: TGTTCCAGCATCGACGGACTAGTGTTCTACGAGCAGTACTTC
j_call: TRBJ2-2; v_call: TRBV6-2/TRBV6-3; d_call: .; clone_size: .; cdr3_aa: CASSFSSEIGELFF; cdr3_nt: TGTGCCAGCAGTTTCTCGAGTGAGATCGGGGAGCTGTTTTTT
j_call: TRBJ1-5; v_call: TRBV10-2; d_call: TRBD1; clone_size: few; cdr3_aa: CASSEGRQGGNQPQHF; cdr3_nt: TGCGCCAGCAGTGAGGGGAGACAGGGAGGCAATCAGCCCCAGCATTTT
j_call: TRBJ2-7; v_call: TRBV11-2; d_call: .; clone_size: once; cdr3_aa: CASCLDESYDQYF; cdr3_nt: TGTGCCAGCTGCTTAGATGAGTCCTACGATCAGTACTTC
j_call: TRBJ2-5; v_call: TRBV4-2; d_call: TRBD2; clone_size: many; cdr3_aa: CASSSGGASGKETQYF; cdr3_nt: TGTGCCAGCAGCTCGGGGGGGGCTAGCGGTAAAGAGACCCAGTACTTC
j_call: TRBJ2-5; v_call: TRBV11-2; d_call: .; clone_size: .; cdr3_aa: CASSPTSMESQYF; cdr3_nt: TGTGCCAGCAGTCCGACCTCCATGGAGTCCCAGTACTTC
j_call: TRBJ2-7; v_call: TRBV11-1; d_call: .; clone_size: many; cdr3_aa: CASSEGEEQYF; cdr3_nt: TGTGCCAGCTCGGAGGGTGAGGAGCAGTACTTC
j_call: TRBJ1-2; v_call: TRBV30; d_call: TRBD1; clone_size: once; cdr3_aa: CAWSVQRTGGYGYTF; cdr3_nt: TGTGCCTGGAGTGTACAGAGGACAGGGGGCTATGGCTACACCTTC
j_call: TRBJ1-3; v_call: TRBV29-1; d_call: .; clone_size: few; cdr3_aa: CSVDPGTSGNTIYF; cdr3_nt: TGCAGCGTTGATCCTGGGACATCTGGAAACACCATATATTTT
j_call: TRBJ2-2; v_call: TRBV11-3; d_call: .; clone_size: many; cdr3_aa: CASSSKLTGELFF; cdr3_nt: TGTGCCAGCAGCTCGAAGCTCACCGGGGAGCTGTTTTTT
j_call: TRBJ2-5; v_call: TRBV11-2; d_call: TRBD1; clone_size: .; cdr3_aa: CASSKRQGQETQYF; cdr3_nt: TGTGCCAGCAGTAAGAGACAGGGCCAAGAGACCCAGTACTTC
j_call: TRBJ2-7; v_call: TRBV6-1; d_call: .; clone_size: .; cdr3_aa: CASSDLGGVSYEQYF; cdr3_nt: TGTGCCAGCAGTGATCTGGGGGGCGTATCCTACGAACAGTACTTC
j_call: TRBJ2-1; v_call: TRBV5-8; d_call: .; clone_size: .; cdr3_aa: CASGTGQIAHNEQFF; cdr3_nt: TGTGCCAGCGGCACCGGACAGATCGCCCACAATGAGCAGTTCTTC
j_call: TRBJ2-7; v_call: TRBV6-1; d_call: TRBD1; clone_size: few; cdr3_aa: CASRRQGDYEQYF; cdr3_nt: TGTGCCAGCAGAAGACAGGGGGATTACGAGCAGTACTTC
j_call: TRBJ1-3; v_call: TRBV13; d_call: .; clone_size: .; cdr3_aa: CASSLVGAGDTTYF; cdr3_nt: TGTGCCAGCAGCTTAGTGGGAGCCGGGGATACCACATATTTT
j_call: TRBJ2-6; v_call: TRBV29-1; d_call: TRBD1; clone_size: .; cdr3_aa: CSVEGTGEPERSGANVLTF; cdr3_nt: TGCAGCGTTGAAGGGACAGGGGAACCCGAGAGGTCTGGGGCCAACGTCCTGACTTTC
j_call: TRBJ2-4; v_call: TRBV29-1; d_call: .; clone_size: many; cdr3_aa: CSVGRENIQYF; cdr3_nt: TGCAGCGTTGGGCGGGAAAACATTCAGTACTTC
j_call: TRBJ1-1; v_call: TRBV29-1; d_call: .; clone_size: many; cdr3_aa: CSVPLTMNTEAFF; cdr3_nt: TGCAGCGTCCCACTTACTATGAACACTGAAGCTTTCTTT
j_call: TRBJ1-4; v_call: TRBV30; d_call: TRBD1; clone_size: .; cdr3_aa: CAWRQGWEKLFF; cdr3_nt: TGTGCCTGGCGACAGGGTTGGGAAAAACTGTTTTTT
j_call: TRBJ1-1; v_call: TRBV11-2; d_call: TRBD1; clone_size: many; cdr3_aa: CASSPTRDRAEAFF; cdr3_nt: TGTGCCAGCAGCCCCACGAGAGACAGGGCTGAAGCTTTCTTT
j_call: TRBJ1-1; v_call: TRBV19; d_call: .; clone_size: .; cdr3_aa: CASSIRSPSSAFF; cdr3_nt: TGTGCCAGTAGTATCCGCAGCCCCAGTTCAGCTTTCTTT
j_call: TRBJ2-5; v_call: TRBV11-1; d_call: .; clone_size: many; cdr3_aa: CASSLGGDQETQYF; cdr3_nt: TGTGCCAGCAGCTTAGGAGGGGACCAAGAGACCCAGTACTTC
j_call: TRBJ2-5; v_call: TRBV6-5; d_call: .; clone_size: once; cdr3_aa: CASSYTMGSGDSKETQYF; cdr3_nt: TGTGCCAGCAGTTACACCATGGGTTCCGGTGACAGCAAAGAGACCCAGTACTTC
j_call: TRBJ2-7; v_call: TRBV29-1; d_call: .; clone_size: .; cdr3_aa: CSVVIRVYEQYF; cdr3_nt: TGCAGCGTTGTAATCAGGGTCTACGAGCAGTACTTC
j_call: TRBJ2-1; v_call: TRBV12-3/TRBV12-4; d_call: TRBD1; clone_size: .; cdr3_aa: CASGFSRDRPSYNEQFF; cdr3_nt: TGTGCCAGCGGCTTCTCCCGGGACAGGCCCTCCTACAATGAGCAGTTCTTC
j_call: TRBJ2-2; v_call: TRBV4-2; d_call: TRBD2; clone_size: few; cdr3_aa: CASSQGEREGNTGELFF; cdr3_nt: TGTGCCAGCAGCCAAGGGGAGCGGGAGGGGAACACCGGGGAGCTGTTTTTT
j_call: TRBJ2-5; v_call: TRBV6-5; d_call: .; clone_size: .; cdr3_aa: CASRDEGRPETQYF; cdr3_nt: TGTGCCAGCAGGGACGAGGGTAGACCAGAGACCCAGTACTTC
j_call: TRBJ2-1; v_call: TRBV29-1; d_call: .; clone_size: many; cdr3_aa: CSGGRPFYNEQFF; cdr3_nt: TGCAGTGGTGGGCGACCCTTTTACAATGAGCAGTTCTTC
j_call: TRBJ2-3; v_call: TRBV28; d_call: TRBD2; clone_size: .; cdr3_aa: CASSLSGGVNTDAQYF; cdr3_nt: TGTGCCAGCAGTTTATCGGGGGGAGTAAACACAGATGCGCAGTATTTT